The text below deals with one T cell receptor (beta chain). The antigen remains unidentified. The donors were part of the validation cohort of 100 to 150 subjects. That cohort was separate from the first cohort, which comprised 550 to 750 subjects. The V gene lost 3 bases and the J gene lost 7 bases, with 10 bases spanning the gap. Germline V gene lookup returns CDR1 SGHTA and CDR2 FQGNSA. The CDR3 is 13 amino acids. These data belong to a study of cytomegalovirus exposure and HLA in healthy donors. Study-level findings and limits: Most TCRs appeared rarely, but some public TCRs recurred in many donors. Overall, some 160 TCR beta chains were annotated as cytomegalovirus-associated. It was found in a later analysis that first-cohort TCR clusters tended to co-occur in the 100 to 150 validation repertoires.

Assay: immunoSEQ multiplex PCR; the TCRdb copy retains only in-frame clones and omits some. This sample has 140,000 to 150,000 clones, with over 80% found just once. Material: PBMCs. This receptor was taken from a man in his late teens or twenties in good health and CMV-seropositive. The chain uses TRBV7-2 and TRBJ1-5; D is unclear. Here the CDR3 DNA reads TGTGCCAGCAGCTTTACGGTCGGGCAGCCCCAGCATTTT. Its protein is CASSFTVGQPQHF.